The 8 T cell receptor beta chains below come from one sample, sequenced in a study of a mutant IDH1 vaccine in newly diagnosed glioma. Their cognate antigens are unknown. Assay used: immunoSEQ multiplex PCR; TCRdb lists only in-frame clones, some missing. The table lists approximately 37,000 clones, 82% of them singletons. Time point noted: week 47, end of study. Topical imiquimod was applied with each vaccine dose, which held 300 ug of mutant IDH1 20-mer peptide. The input for sequencing was PBMCs, taken from a glioma patient whose treatment included an IDH1 peptide vaccine. These receptors were taken from a man younger than 30 with glioma. Some clones in this sample may be carry-over from other donors' samples.

The V call is TRBV7-2, the J call TRBJ1-1, with TRBD1 matching 7 bases. V trimming: 6 bases; J trimming: 1 base; junction bases outside the gene matches: 8. Germline CDR1 reads SGHTA; CDR2 reads FQGNSA. This CDR3 contains 15 residues. In DNA form, the CDR3 reads TGTGCCAGCAGTTCCAACAGGGGTTGGAACACTGAAGCTTTCTTT. Translating gives CASSSNRGWNTEAFF.

The V gene is TRBV7-2, the J gene TRBJ2-7; the match to TRBD2 covers 9 bases. V lost 5 bases, J lost 5 bases, and 19 bases stayed unmatched. The CDR3 covers 18 residues. Germline V gene lookup returns CDR1 SGHTA and CDR2 FQGNSA. The CDR3 loop is CASSHPTGGRGHLHEQYF. The CDR3 coding sequence is TGTGCCAGCAGCCACCCGACAGGCGGGAGGGGTCACCTACACGAGCAGTACTTC.

This clone was picked up one time. The V and J genes are TRBV5-1 and TRBJ2-2, with a possible D match to TRBD1 (6 bases). This CDR3 spans 16 amino acids. V was clipped by 0 bases and J by 6 bases, with 15 bases between them. CDR1 SGHRS and CDR2 YFSETQ come from the germline V gene. CDR3 bases: TGCGCCAGCAGCTTGGCAGGGACAAGCCGGGCCGGGGAGCTGTTTTTT. It encodes CASSLAGTSRAGELFF.

This rearrangement joins TRBV30 to TRBJ2-2, with a tentative D call TRBD2 (5 bases). The CDR3 contains 15 residues. CDR1 is GTSNPN, CDR2 SVGIG, per germline (reference sequence). V dropped 2 bases and J dropped 4 bases, with 14 bases sitting between them. The CDR3 loop is CAWSHGRAGTGELFF. As DNA, the CDR3 is TGTGCCTGGAGTCACGGGCGGGCTGGCACCGGGGAGCTGTTTTTT.

This chain joins TRBV6-1 and TRBJ2-7; possible D gene TRBD2, 7 bases. V lost 7 bases and J 2 bases, leaving 18 bases between the germline ends. This CDR3 is 15 amino acids long. The germline V gene has CDR1 MNHNS and CDR2 SASEGT. The CDR3 DNA is TGTGCCAGCAAAGGGGGAGCGGGGATAACCTACGAGCAGTACTTC. Translation gives CASKGGAGITYEQYF.

The chain couples TRBV5-1 to TRBJ2-2; D gene ambiguous. Germline-derived CDR1 and CDR2 are SGHRS and YFSETQ. The V and J ends lost 1 base and 5 bases respectively, with 9 bases between them. The CDR3 covers 14 residues. DNA of the CDR3: TGCGCCAGCAGCTTGTGGGTCCCTACCGGGGAGCTGTTTTTT. This encodes CASSLWVPTGELFF.

The genes are TRBV18 and TRBJ1-4; D unclear. V was cut by 5 bases and J by 5 bases, with 9 bases left in between. The CDR3 spans 13 residues. CDR1 and CDR2 (germline): KGHSH, LQKENI. The DNA for the CDR3 is TGTGCCAGCTCAAGAGGCGGGAATGAAAAACTGTTTTTT. Protein product: CASSRGGNEKLFF.

V gene TRBV4-2 combines with J gene TRBJ2-2, with D possibly being TRBD1 (8 bases). The CDR3 consists of 18 residues. CDR1 and CDR2 (germline): LGHNA, YNFKEQ. V gave up 2 bases and J gave up 1 base, with 17 bases separating them. DNA of the CDR3: TGTGCCAGCAGCCAATCCCAGGGGGCGGGAGTGAACACCGGGGAGCTGTTTTTT. Translated, it gives CASSQSQGAGVNTGELFF.